These T cell receptor beta chains were read from a single sample in a study of T-cell memory formation after mild COVID-19. TCRdb reprocessed the 5' RACE reads with MiXCR, giving one entry per CDR3 protein. Altogether some 200,000 distinct CDR3 sequences are present, around 21% being singletons, with the ten largest covering 23%. Material for sequencing was PBMCs or a T cell subset sorted from them (not recorded which). Source of these receptors: an adult woman who had mild COVID-19 (a few samples of this study predate the infection). Cell type and time point are not known. The CDR3 runs from the conserved cysteine through the conserved F or W. A D gene is named only where the DNA matches it firmly. Rows may omit the clone size; those that give it use once, few, many or a size class.

j_gene: TRBJ2-7
abundance: few
d_gene: TRBD2
v_gene: TRBV11-2
CDR3nt: TGTGCCAGCAGCCCTACCGGGACTAGTACCTACGAGCAGTACTTC
CDR3aa: CASSPTGTSTYEQYF

j_gene: TRBJ2-1
abundance: few
d_gene: TRBD2
v_gene: TRBV3-1
CDR3nt: TGTGCCAGCAGCCCTAGCGGGGGGACCTACAATGAGCAGTTCTTC
CDR3aa: CASSPSGGTYNEQFF

j_gene: TRBJ1-4
abundance: -
d_gene: -
v_gene: TRBV9
CDR3nt: TGTGCCAGCGACCCGTCACCAGAAAAACTGTTTTTT
CDR3aa: CASDPSPEKLFF

j_gene: TRBJ2-1
abundance: -
d_gene: -
v_gene: TRBV7-8
CDR3nt: TGTGCCAGCAGCTTCGGGGGCGGGAGCTCCTACAATGAGCAGTTCTTC
CDR3aa: CASSFGGGSSYNEQFF

j_gene: TRBJ1-3
abundance: few
d_gene: -
v_gene: TRBV12-5
CDR3nt: TGTGCTAGTGGTTCCACAGCCCTCACCTACTCTGGAAACACCATATATTTT
CDR3aa: CASGSTALTYSGNTIYF

j_gene: TRBJ2-7
abundance: few
d_gene: TRBD2
v_gene: TRBV19
CDR3nt: TGTGCCAGTAGTATAGTAGCGGGAGCACCTGACGAGCAGTACTTC
CDR3aa: CASSIVAGAPDEQYF

j_gene: TRBJ2-3
abundance: -
d_gene: -
v_gene: TRBV7-9
CDR3nt: TGTGCCAGCAGCTCCCCAAGGGTCACAAGCACAGATACGCAGTATTTT
CDR3aa: CASSSPRVTSTDTQYF

j_gene: TRBJ2-1
abundance: few
d_gene: TRBD1
v_gene: TRBV5-6
CDR3nt: TGTGCCAGCAGCCCGGGACAGAGTTACAATGAGCAGTTCTTC
CDR3aa: CASSPGQSYNEQFF

j_gene: TRBJ2-5
abundance: -
d_gene: -
v_gene: TRBV15
CDR3nt: TGTGCCACCGGAGTTTACCAAGAGACCCAGTACTTC
CDR3aa: CATGVYQETQYF

j_gene: TRBJ2-1
abundance: few
d_gene: TRBD2
v_gene: TRBV15
CDR3nt: TGTGCCACAACTAGCGGGGGGAGCAATGAGCAGTTCTTC
CDR3aa: CATTSGGSNEQFF

j_gene: TRBJ1-1
abundance: few
d_gene: TRBD1
v_gene: TRBV7-3
CDR3nt: TGTGCCAGCAGCTCAGGGGGGGTTGTTGAAGCTTTCTTT
CDR3aa: CASSSGGVVEAFF

j_gene: TRBJ2-1
abundance: -
d_gene: -
v_gene: TRBV5-1
CDR3nt: TGCGCCAGCAGCTTGTGGAGGGAAAGGGAGCAGTTCTTC
CDR3aa: CASSLWREREQFF

j_gene: TRBJ2-7
abundance: -
d_gene: TRBD2
v_gene: TRBV4-2
CDR3nt: TGTGCCAGCAGCCAGGAATTTAGCGGGTTCTACGAGCAGTACTTC
CDR3aa: CASSQEFSGFYEQYF

j_gene: TRBJ2-7
abundance: -
d_gene: -
v_gene: TRBV7-9
CDR3nt: TGTGCCAGCTCAGCATTGTCCTACGAGCAGTACTTC
CDR3aa: CASSALSYEQYF

j_gene: TRBJ1-1
abundance: -
d_gene: -
v_gene: TRBV7-6
CDR3nt: TGTGCCAGCAGCCCGACAGCATTCATGAACACTGAAGCTTTCTTT
CDR3aa: CASSPTAFMNTEAFF

j_gene: TRBJ1-6
abundance: -
d_gene: -
v_gene: TRBV5-1
CDR3nt: TGCGCCAGCAGCTTGGCGGGATACTCTGACAGCCAAAATTCACCCCTCCACTTT
CDR3aa: CASSLAGYSDSQNSPLHF